This entry concerns a single T cell receptor beta chain. These data originate in a study of blood T cell repertoires in COVID-19. Study-level background: Samples representing acute and convalescent COVID-19 were sourced from the United States, Italy and Spain. Nucleic acid was either cDNA or gDNA, and it came from T cells, B-cell-depleted T cells, or PBMCs.

V trimming: 5 bases; J trimming: 3 bases; junction bases outside the gene matches: 8. The germline CDR1 and CDR2 sequences are SGHTA and FQGNSA. There are 16 residues in the CDR3. Authors' methods: Estimation of nucleated cell counts was performed using reference gene primer amplification. Here immunoSEQ multiplex PCR was the method, and the copy in TCRdb shows in-frame clones only, minus some. V, J and clone size are those of that table, while D and trimming were read from the DNA. The sample holds roughly 160,000 clones; approximately 91% are singletons and the top ten take 0.5% to 0.6%. What was sequenced was peripheral blood. The chain recombines TRBV7-2 with TRBJ1-5; 9 nucleotides line up with TRBD1. The receptor was isolated from a man in his forties or fifties with acute or convalescent COVID-19. The CDR3 here is CASSKQGALNNQPQHF. The CDR3 coding sequence is TGTGCCAGCAGCAAACAGGGGGCGCTGAACAATCAGCCCCAGCATTTT.